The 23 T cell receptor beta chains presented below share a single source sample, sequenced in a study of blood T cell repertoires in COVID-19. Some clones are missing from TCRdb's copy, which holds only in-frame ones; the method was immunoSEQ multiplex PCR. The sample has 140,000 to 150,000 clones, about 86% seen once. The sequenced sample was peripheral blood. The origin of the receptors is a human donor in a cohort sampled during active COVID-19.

The CDR3 region has the DNA TGTGCCAGCAGCGCAGGACTAGCCCAAGAGACCCAGTACTTC. It codes for CASSAGLAQETQYF. The chain couples TRBV11-2 to TRBJ2-5, with TRBD2 identical over 8 bases. After removal of 5 bases from V and 1 base from J, the junction contained 3 bases not matched to a gene. The CDR3 runs to 14 residues. Germline-derived CDR1 and CDR2 are SGHAT and FQNNGV.

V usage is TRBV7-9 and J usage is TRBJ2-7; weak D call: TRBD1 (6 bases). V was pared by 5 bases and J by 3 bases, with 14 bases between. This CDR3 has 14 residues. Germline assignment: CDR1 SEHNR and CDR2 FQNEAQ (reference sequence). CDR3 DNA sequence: TGTGCCAGCAGCCCTGCCCGGGACAACTACGAGCAGTACTTC. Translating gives CASSPARDNYEQYF.

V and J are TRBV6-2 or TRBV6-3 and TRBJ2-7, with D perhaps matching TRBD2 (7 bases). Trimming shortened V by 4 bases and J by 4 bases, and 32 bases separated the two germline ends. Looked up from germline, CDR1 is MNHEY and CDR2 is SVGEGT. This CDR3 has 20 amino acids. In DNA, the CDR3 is TGTGCCAGCAGTTCTACTTTGACAAAACGGCGGGGGCTACGTGGTTACGAGCAGTACTTC. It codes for CASSSTLTKRRGLRGYEQYF.

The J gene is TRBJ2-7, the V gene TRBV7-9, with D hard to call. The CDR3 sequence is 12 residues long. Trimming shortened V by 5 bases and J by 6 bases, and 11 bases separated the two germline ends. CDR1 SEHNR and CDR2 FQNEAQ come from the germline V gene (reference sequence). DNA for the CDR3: TGTGCCAGCAGCGTAAGCAGAGGCGAGCAGTACTTC. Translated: CASSVSRGEQYF.

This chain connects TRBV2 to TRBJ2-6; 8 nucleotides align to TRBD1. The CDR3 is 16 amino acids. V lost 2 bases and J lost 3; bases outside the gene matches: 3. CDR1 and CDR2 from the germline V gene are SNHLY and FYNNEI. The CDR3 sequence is CASSETTGVGANVLTF. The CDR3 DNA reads TGTGCCAGCAGTGAAACGACAGGGGTTGGGGCCAACGTCCTGACTTTC.

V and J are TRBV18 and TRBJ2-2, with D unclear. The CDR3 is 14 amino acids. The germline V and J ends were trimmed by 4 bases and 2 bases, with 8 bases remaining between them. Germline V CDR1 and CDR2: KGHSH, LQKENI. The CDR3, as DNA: TGTGCCAGCTCACGGGCTAAAAACACCGGGGAGCTGTTTTTT. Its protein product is CASSRAKNTGELFF.

The CDR3 nucleotides are TGCGGCTTCTGGGAGGGAGGGAGTCAGCTAAACACCATATATTTT. Protein: CGFWEGGSQLNTIYF. The chain employs TRBV29-1 and TRBJ1-3, with D uncertain. Germline assignment: CDR1 SQVTM and CDR2 ANQGSEA. CDR3 length equals 15 residues.

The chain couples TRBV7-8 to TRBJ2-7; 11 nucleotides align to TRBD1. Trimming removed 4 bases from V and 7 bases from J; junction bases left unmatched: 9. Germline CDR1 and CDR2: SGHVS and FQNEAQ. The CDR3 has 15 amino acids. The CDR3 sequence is CASSYWDRGKGEQYF. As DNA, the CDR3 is TGTGCCAGCAGCTACTGGGACAGGGGGAAGGGAGAGCAGTACTTC.

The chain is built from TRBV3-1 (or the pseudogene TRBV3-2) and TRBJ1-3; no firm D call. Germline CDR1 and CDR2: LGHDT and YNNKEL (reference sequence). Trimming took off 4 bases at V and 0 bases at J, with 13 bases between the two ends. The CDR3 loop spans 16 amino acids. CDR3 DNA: TGTGCCAGCAGCCCGACTCACCGAAGCTCTGGAAACACCATATATTTT. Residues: CASSPTHRSSGNTIYF.

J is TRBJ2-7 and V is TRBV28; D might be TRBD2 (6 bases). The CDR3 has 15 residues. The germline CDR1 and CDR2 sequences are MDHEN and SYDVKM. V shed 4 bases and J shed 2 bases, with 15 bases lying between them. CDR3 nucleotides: TGTGCCAGCAGTTCTCCGGGACTGACGACCTACGAGCAGTACTTC. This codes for CASSSPGLTTYEQYF.

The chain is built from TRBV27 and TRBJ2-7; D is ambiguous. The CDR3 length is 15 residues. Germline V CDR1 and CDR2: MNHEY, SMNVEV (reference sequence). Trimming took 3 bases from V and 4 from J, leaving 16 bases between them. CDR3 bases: TGTGCCAGCAGTTTGTACAGAACCGCATTATACGAGCAGTACTTC. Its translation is CASSLYRTALYEQYF.

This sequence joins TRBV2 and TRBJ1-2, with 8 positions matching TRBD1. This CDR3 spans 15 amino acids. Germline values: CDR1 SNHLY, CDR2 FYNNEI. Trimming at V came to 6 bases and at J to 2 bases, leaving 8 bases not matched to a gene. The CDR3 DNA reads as TGTGCCAGCAGGCCTAGGGACAGGCGCAACTATGGCTACACCTTC. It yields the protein CASRPRDRRNYGYTF.

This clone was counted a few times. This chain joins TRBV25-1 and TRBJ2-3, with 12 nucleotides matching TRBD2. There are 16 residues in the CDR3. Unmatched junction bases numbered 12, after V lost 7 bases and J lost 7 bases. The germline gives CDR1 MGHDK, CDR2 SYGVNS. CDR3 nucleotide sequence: TGTGCCAGCACTCCCAATTCGGGACTAGCGGGTTATACGCAGTATTTT. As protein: CASTPNSGLAGYTQYF.

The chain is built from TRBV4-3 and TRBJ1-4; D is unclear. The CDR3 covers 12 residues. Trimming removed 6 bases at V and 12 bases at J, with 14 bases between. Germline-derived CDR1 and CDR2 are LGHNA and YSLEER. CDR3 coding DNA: TGCGCCAGCAGTTATTCGGGATTTGAACTGTTTTTT. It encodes CASSYSGFELFF.

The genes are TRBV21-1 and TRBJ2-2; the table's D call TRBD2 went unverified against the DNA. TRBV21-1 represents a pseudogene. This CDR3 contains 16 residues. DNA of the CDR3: TGTGCCAGCAGCAAATTTGACTCCGCGAACACCGGGGAGCTGTTTTTT. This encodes CASSKFDSANTGELFF.

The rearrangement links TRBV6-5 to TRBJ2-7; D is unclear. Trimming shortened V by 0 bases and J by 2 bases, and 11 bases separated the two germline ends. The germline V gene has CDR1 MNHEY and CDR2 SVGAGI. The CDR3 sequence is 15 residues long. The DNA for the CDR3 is TGTGCCAGCAGTTACTCATCCCTTTGGCCCTACGAGCAGTACTTC. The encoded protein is CASSYSSLWPYEQYF.

CDR3 sequence (DNA): TGTGCCATCAGTGAGTCACAACAGGGGTCCTACGAGCAGTACTTC. This codes for CAISESQQGSYEQYF. The chain uses TRBV10-3 and TRBJ2-7; 7 bases match TRBD1. This CDR3 spans 15 amino acids. The V gene's germline CDR1 is ENHRY and CDR2 SYGVKD. Germline trimming cut 0 bases from V and 1 base from J; bases unmatched to any gene: 3.

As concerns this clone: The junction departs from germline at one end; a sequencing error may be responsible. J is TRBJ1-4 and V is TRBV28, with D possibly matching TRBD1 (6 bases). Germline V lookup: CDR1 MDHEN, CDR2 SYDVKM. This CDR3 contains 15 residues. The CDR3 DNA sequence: TGTGCCAGCAGTTTGAGCGGTCCTCCGGCAGGGGTCCAGGGGTTT. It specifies CASSLSGPPAGVQGF.

The CDR3 protein is CASIPGGAGNEQFF. CDR3 nucleotides: TGTGCCAGTATCCCAGGGGGCGCAGGAAATGAGCAGTTCTTC. The rearrangement links TRBV19 to TRBJ2-1, with TRBD1 identical over 8 bases. Trimming took 7 bases from V and 7 from J; bases not matched to a gene: 9. The CDR3 covers 14 residues. CDR1 and CDR2 from the germline V gene are LNHDA and SQIVND (reference sequence).

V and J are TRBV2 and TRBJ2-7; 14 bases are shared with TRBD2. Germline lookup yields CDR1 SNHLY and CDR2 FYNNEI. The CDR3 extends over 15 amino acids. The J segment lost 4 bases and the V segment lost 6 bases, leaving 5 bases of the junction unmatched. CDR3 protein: CASSAGTSGRYEQYF. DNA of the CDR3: TGTGCCAGCAGCGCAGGGACTAGCGGGAGATACGAGCAGTACTTC.

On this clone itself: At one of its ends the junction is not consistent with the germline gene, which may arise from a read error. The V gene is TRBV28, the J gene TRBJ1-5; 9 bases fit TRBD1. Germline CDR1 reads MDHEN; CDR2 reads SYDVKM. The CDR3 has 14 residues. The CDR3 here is CASRSPGQGQAQHF. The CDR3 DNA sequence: TGTGCCAGCAGGTCCCCGGGACAGGGTCAGGCCCAGCATTTT.

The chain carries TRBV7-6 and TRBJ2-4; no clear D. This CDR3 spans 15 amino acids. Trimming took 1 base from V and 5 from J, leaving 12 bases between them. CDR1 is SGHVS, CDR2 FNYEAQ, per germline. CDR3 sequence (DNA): TGTGCCAGCAGCTTAGGTTTTTCCGAGGAAAACATTCAGTACTTC. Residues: CASSLGFSEENIQYF.

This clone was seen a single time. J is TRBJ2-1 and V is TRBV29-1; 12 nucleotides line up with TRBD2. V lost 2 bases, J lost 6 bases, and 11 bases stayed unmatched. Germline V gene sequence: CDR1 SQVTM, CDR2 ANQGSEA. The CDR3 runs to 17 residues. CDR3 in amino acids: CSVERLTSGRRGNEQFF. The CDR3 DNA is TGCAGCGTTGAAAGGTTGACTAGCGGGAGAAGGGGCAATGAGCAGTTCTTC.